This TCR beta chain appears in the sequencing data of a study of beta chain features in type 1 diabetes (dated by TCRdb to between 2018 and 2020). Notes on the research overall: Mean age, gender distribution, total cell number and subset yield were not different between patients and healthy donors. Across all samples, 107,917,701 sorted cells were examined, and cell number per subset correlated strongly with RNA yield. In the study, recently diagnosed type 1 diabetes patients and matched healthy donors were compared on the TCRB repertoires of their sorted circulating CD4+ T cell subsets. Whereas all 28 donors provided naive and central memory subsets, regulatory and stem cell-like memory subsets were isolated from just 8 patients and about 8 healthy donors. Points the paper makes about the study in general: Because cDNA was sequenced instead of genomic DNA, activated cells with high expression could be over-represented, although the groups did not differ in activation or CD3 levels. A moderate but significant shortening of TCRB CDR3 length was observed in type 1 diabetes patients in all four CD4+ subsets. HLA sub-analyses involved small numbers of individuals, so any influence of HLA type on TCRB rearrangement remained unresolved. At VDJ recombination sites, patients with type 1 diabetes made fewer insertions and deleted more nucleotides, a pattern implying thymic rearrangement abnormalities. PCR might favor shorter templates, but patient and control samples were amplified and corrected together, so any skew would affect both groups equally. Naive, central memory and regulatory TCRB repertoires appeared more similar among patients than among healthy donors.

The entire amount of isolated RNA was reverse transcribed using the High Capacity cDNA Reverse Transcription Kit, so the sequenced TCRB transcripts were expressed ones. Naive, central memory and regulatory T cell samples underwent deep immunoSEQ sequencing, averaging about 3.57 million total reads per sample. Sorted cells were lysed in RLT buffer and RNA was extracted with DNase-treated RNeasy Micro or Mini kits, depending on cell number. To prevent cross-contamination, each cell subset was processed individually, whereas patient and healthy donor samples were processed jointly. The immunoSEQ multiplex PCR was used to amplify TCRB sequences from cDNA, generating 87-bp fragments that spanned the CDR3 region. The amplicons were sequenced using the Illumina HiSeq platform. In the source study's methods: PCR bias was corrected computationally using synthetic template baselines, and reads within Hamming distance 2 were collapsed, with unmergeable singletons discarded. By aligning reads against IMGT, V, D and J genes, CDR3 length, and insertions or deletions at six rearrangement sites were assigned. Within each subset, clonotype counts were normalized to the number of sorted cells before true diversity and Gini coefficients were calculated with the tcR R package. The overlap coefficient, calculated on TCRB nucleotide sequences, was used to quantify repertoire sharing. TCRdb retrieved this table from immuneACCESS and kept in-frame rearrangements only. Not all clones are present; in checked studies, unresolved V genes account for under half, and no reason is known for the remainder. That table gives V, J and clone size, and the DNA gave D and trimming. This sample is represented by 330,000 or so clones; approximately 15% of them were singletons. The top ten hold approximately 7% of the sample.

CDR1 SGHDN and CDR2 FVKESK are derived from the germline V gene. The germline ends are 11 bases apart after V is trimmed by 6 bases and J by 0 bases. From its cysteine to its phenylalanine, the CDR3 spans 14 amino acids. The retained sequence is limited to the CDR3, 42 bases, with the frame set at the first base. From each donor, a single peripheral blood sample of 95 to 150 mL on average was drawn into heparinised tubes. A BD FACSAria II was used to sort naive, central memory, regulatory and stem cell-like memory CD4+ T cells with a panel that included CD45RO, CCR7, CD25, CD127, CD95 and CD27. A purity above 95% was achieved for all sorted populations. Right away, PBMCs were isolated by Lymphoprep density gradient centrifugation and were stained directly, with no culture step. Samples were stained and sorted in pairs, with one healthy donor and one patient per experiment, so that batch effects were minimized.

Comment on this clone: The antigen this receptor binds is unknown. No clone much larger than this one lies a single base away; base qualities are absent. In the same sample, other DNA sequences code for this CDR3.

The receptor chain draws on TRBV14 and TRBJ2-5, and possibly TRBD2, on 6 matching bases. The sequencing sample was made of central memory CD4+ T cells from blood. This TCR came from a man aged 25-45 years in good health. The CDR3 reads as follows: CASSRRDYQETQYF. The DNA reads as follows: TGTGCCAGCAGTCGGAGGGATTACCAAGAGACCCAGTACTTC.